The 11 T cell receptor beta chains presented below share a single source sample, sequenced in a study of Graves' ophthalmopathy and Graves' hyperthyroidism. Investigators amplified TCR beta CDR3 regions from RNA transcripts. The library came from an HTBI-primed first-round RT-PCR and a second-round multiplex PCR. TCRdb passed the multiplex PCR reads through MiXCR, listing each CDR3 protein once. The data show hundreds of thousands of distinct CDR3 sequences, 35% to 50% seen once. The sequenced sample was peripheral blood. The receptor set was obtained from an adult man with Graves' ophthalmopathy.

CDR3 coding DNA: TGTGCCAGCAGCTATACGGGTGAACAGCCCCAGCATTTT. Translated: CASSYTGEQPQHF. The chain is built from TRBV24-1 and TRBJ1-5; unclear D gene. The V end lost 11 bases, the J end lost 7 bases, and 17 bases lay between the germline ends. In germline, CDR1 is KGHDR, CDR2 SFDVKD. This CDR3 comprises 13 residues.

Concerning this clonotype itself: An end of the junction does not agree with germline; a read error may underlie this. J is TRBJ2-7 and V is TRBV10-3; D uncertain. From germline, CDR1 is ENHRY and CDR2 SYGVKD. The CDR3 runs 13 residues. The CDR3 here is CASSFRLFYEQYF. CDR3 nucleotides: TGTGCCAGCAGTTTCCGACTGTTCTACGAGCAGTACTTC.

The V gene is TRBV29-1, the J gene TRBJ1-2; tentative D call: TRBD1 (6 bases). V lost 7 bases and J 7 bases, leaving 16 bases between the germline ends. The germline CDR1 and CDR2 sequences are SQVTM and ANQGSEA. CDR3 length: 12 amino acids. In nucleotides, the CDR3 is TGCAGCGCCGGACGGTCAGGGGTTGGCTACACCTTC. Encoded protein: CSAGRSGVGYTF.

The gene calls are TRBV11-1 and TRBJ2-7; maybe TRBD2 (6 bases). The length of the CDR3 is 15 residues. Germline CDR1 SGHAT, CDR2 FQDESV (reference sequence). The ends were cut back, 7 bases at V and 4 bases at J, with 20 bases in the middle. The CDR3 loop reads CASTPPRGWGYEQYF. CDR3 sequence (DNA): TGTGCCAGCACTCCTCCCCGGGGGTGGGGATACGAGCAGTACTTC.

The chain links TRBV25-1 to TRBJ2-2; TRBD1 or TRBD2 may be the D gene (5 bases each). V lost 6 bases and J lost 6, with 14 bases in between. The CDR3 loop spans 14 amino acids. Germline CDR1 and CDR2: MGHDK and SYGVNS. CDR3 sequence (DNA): TGTGCCAGCAGCTTATGGGACGGAGCCGGGGAGCTGTTTTTT. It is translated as CASSLWDGAGELFF.

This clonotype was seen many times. CDR3 protein: CASQRANYGYTF. DNA of the CDR3: TGTGCCAGCCAAAGAGCTAACTATGGCTACACCTTC. The rearrangement uses TRBV2 and TRBJ1-2; D gene unclear. V was clipped by 8 bases and J by 0 bases, with 7 bases between them. The CDR3 spans 12 residues. The germline V gene has CDR1 SNHLY and CDR2 FYNNEI.

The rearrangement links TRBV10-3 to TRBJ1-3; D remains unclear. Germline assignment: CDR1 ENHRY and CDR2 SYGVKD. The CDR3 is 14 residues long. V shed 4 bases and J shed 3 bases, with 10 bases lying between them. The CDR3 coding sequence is TGTGCCATCAGTGTAGGAGGTTATGGAAACACCATATATTTT. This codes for CAISVGGYGNTIYF.

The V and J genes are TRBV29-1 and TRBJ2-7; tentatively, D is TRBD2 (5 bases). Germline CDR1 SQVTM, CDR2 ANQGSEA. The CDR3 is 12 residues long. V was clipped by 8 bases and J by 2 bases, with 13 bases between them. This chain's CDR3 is CSLASGTYEQYF. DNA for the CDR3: TGCAGCTTAGCGTCAGGAACCTACGAGCAGTACTTC.

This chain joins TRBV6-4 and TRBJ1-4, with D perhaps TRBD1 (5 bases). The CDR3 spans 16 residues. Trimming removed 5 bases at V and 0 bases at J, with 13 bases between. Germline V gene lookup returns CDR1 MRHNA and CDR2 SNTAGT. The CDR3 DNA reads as TGTGCCAGCAGTCGGAGGACACCTTCAACTAATGAAAAACTGTTTTTT. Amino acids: CASSRRTPSTNEKLFF.

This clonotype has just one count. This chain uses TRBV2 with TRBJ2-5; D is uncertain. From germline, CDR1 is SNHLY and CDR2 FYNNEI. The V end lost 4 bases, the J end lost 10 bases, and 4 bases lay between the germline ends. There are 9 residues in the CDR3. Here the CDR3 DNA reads TGTGCCAGCAGTGGGATCCAGTACTTC. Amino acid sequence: CASSGIQYF.

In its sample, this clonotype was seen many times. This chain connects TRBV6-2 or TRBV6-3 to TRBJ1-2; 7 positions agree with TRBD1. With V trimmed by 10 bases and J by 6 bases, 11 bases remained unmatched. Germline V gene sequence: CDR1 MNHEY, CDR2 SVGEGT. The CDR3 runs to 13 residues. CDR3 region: CATRSTGSNGYTF. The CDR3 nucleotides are TGTGCCACCCGCTCGACAGGGTCGAATGGCTACACCTTC.